This paragraph covers one T cell receptor beta chain sequence. CDR1 is SGHDT and CDR2 is YYEEEE in the germline V gene. V shed 0 bases and J shed 2 bases, with 8 bases lying between them. CDR3 length equals 14 residues. The sample originates from a study of blood T cell repertoires in COVID-19. For the study at large: PBMCs, B-cell-depleted T cells, or T cells were the source of the cDNA or gDNA that made up the material.

As handled by the study authors: Reference gene primer amplification gave estimated nucleated cell counts. Clones were read by immunoSEQ multiplex PCR, and TCRdb kept only the in-frame ones, dropping some. V and J calls and clone size are given by that table; D and trimming were obtained from the DNA. The sample consists of hundreds of thousands of clones, approximately 84% of them appearing once. This chain joins TRBV5-6 and TRBJ1-2; D remains ambiguous. The source material was peripheral blood. This receptor was taken from a woman of 80 years or more with acute or convalescent COVID-19. This chain's CDR3 is CASSLASVNYGYTF. As DNA, the CDR3 is TGTGCCAGCAGCTTGGCGTCGGTAAACTATGGCTACACCTTC.